Presented here are 13 T cell receptor beta chains from one specimen sequenced in a study of long-term antiretroviral therapy in people with HIV (dated by TCRdb to the early 2020s). Sequencing of the TRB variable region was done with the immunoSEQ hsTCRB v3.0 assay at survey level resolution. Sourced from immuneACCESS, this table was stored by TCRdb with only in-frame sequences that have V and J called. A share of the clones is absent; for the studies checked, an unresolved V gene accounts for under half, and the remainder has no known explanation. The sample table shows about 39,000 clones, and roughly nine tenths are seen once. Clones ranked in the top ten supply about 4% of the sample. The sample consisted of unsorted PBMCs, taken 1.2 years after starting antiretroviral therapy. Receptors originate from a woman between 50 and 59 years old with HIV.

This sequence joins TRBV6-6 and TRBJ1-2, with D hard to call. The V end was cut by 2 bases, the J end by 6 bases, with 4 bases between. This CDR3 has 11 residues. CDR1 is MNHNY, CDR2 SVGAGI, per germline (reference sequence). CDR3 amino acids: CASSYGDGYTF. The DNA for the CDR3 is TGTGCCAGCAGTTACGGGGATGGCTACACCTTC.

This chain joins TRBV2 and TRBJ1-1, with D perhaps matching TRBD1 (5 bases). V was shortened by 8 bases and J by 1 base, with 14 bases between the two germline ends. The CDR3 has 14 amino acids. Per the germline V gene, CDR1 is SNHLY and CDR2 is FYNNEI. CDR3 in amino acids: CASRPGRQNTEAFF. In nucleotides, the CDR3 is TGTGCCAGCCGACCGGGACGGCAGAACACTGAAGCTTTCTTT.

V is TRBV10-1 and J is TRBJ2-3; 10 bases line up with TRBD1. Germline V gene sequence: CDR1 WNHNN, CDR2 SYGVQD (reference sequence). J gave up 3 bases and V 4 bases, and 4 bases lay outside the gene matches. This CDR3 spans 15 amino acids. CDR3 sequence reads: CASSGGTGETDTQYF. The CDR3 nucleotides read TGCGCCAGCAGTGGAGGGACAGGGGAGACAGATACGCAGTATTTT.

This rearrangement joins TRBV2 to TRBJ2-6; D remains unclear. The germline V gene has CDR1 SNHLY and CDR2 FYNNEI. The CDR3 sequence is 16 residues long. The V gene lost 1 base and the J gene lost 0 bases, with 7 bases spanning the gap. DNA of the CDR3: TGTGCCAGCAGTGAAGACCTGATCTCTGGGGCCAACGTCCTGACTTTC. The encoded protein is CASSEDLISGANVLTF.

The chain combines TRBV5-6 with TRBJ1-2; D is unresolved. Germline-derived CDR1 and CDR2 are SGHDT and YYEEEE. The ends were cut back, 0 bases at V and 3 bases at J, with 12 bases in the middle. This CDR3 contains 15 residues. This CDR3 reads CASSLDPDNYYGYTF. The DNA of the CDR3 is TGTGCCAGCAGCTTGGACCCCGACAATTACTATGGCTACACCTTC.

The V gene is TRBV6-6, the J gene TRBJ1-1; D is unclear. Germline values: CDR1 MNHNY, CDR2 SVGAGI (reference sequence). The V gene lost 0 bases and the J gene lost 1 base, with 9 bases spanning the gap. The length of the CDR3 is 15 residues. The CDR3 protein is CASSYSGSANTEAFF. CDR3 nucleotides: TGTGCCAGCAGTTACTCGGGTTCGGCGAACACTGAAGCTTTCTTT.

This chain connects TRBV27 to TRBJ1-1; D gene unclear. This CDR3 has 15 residues. Between the trimmed V and J ends, which lost 4 bases and 0 bases, there was a span of 12 bases. Germline CDR1 MNHEY, CDR2 SMNVEV (reference sequence). CDR3 region: CASSSYRAMNTEAFF. The CDR3 region has the DNA TGTGCCAGCAGTTCGTATAGGGCCATGAACACTGAAGCTTTCTTT.

This clone came up once. V is TRBV25-1 and J is TRBJ2-1; 10 bases are a match to TRBD2. The CDR3 totals 13 residues. V dropped 7 bases and J dropped 9; count of bases not matched to a gene: 6. From germline, CDR1 is MGHDK and CDR2 SYGVNS. The CDR3 reads CASTSGGGGEQFF. CDR3 bases: TGTGCCAGCACTAGCGGGGGAGGCGGTGAGCAGTTCTTC.

This clone appeared a single time. The CDR3 here is CSVGRDTFGEQFF. The DNA of the CDR3 is TGCAGCGTTGGGAGGGACACCTTCGGTGAGCAGTTCTTC. The V call is TRBV29-1, the J call TRBJ2-1; either TRBD1 or TRBD2 may supply D (6 bases each). Germline CDR1 reads SQVTM; CDR2 reads ANQGSEA. CDR3 length: 13 amino acids. V was shortened by 4 bases and J by 9 bases, with 16 bases between the two germline ends.

This chain links TRBV2 with TRBJ1-2, with a possible D match to TRBD1 (5 bases). Trimming cost V 5 bases and J 6 bases, with 16 bases left between them. The CDR3 has 14 amino acids. Looked up from germline, CDR1 is SNHLY and CDR2 is FYNNEI. The CDR3 nucleotides are TGTGCCAGCAGTAGCCAGGGTATTGTTGATGGCTACACCTTC. It is translated as CASSSQGIVDGYTF.

V and J are TRBV6-1 and TRBJ1-2, with 9 bases fitting TRBD1. The junction had 13 bases not matched to a gene; V was cut back by 8 bases and J by 6 bases. The CDR3 is 15 residues long. Looked up from germline, CDR1 is MNHNS and CDR2 is SASEGT. This chain's CDR3 is CASWATNRGRDGYTF. As DNA, the CDR3 is TGTGCCAGCTGGGCAACAAACAGGGGGCGGGATGGCTACACCTTC.

V gene TRBV7-9 combines with J gene TRBJ2-7, with D hard to call. The germline V gene has CDR1 SEHNR and CDR2 FQNEAQ (reference sequence). The CDR3 covers 14 residues. Between the trimmed V and J ends, which lost 5 bases and 0 bases, there was a span of 11 bases. As DNA, the CDR3 is TGTGCCAGCAGCCCCGGGTCCTCCTCCTACGAGCAGTACTTC. This codes for CASSPGSSSYEQYF. The complete variable domain, with remaining parts taken from reference TRBV7-9 and TRBJ2-7, reads DTGVSQNPRHKITKRGQNVTFRCDPISEHNRLYWYRQTLGQGPEFLTYFQNEAQLEKSRLLSDRFSAERPKGSFSTLEIQRTEQGDSAMYLCASSPGSSSYEQYFGPGTRLTVT.

This sequence joins TRBV5-6 and TRBJ2-2; D might be TRBD1 or TRBD2, each matching 5 bases. The CDR3 length is 16 residues. V was trimmed by 1 base and J by 3 bases, leaving 13 bases between them. CDR1 is SGHDT, CDR2 YYEEEE, per germline. DNA for the CDR3: TGTGCCAGCAGCTTGACTTTACTAGGGGACACCGGGGAGCTGTTTTTT. It yields the protein CASSLTLLGDTGELFF.